Shown below are 5 T cell receptor beta chains from a single sample sequenced in a study of cytotoxic CD8 clonotypes in ibrutinib-treated CLL. Libraries were prepared by immunoSEQ multiplex PCR; TCRdb keeps only in-frame clonotypes and omits some of them. The data show roughly 76,000 clones, around 84% seen once. This specimen consisted of PBMCs, obtained at disease progression, from a patient treated with ibrutinib. Receptor source: a human donor with chronic lymphocytic leukemia.

This rearrangement joins TRBV29-1 to TRBJ1-1; D is uncertain. The germline V and J ends were trimmed by 7 bases and 0 bases, with 9 bases remaining between them. The CDR3 is made up of 12 amino acids. Germline lookup yields CDR1 SQVTM and CDR2 ANQGSEA. CDR3 sequence: CSGSDLNTEAFF. DNA of the CDR3: TGCAGCGGATCGGACCTGAACACTGAAGCTTTCTTT.

This chain connects TRBV28 to TRBJ2-3; D possibly matches TRBD1 or TRBD2 (7 bases each). The V end was cut by 4 bases, the J end by 4 bases, with 12 bases between. Germline V CDR1 and CDR2: MDHEN, SYDVKM. CDR3 length: 14 residues. CDR3 bases: TGTGCCAGCAGTTCAGGGGGGGGCCCAGATACGCAGTATTTT. It yields the protein CASSSGGGPDTQYF.

V gene TRBV4-1 combines with J gene TRBJ2-5; weak D call: TRBD2 (5 bases). This CDR3 has 14 amino acids. Trimming took 0 bases from V and 5 from J, leaving 10 bases between them. The germline V gene has CDR1 MGHRA and CDR2 YSYEKL. This CDR3 reads CASSQEGDGETQYF. The CDR3 DNA sequence: TGCGCCAGCAGCCAAGAGGGAGACGGGGAGACCCAGTACTTC.

J is TRBJ1-2 and V is TRBV7-3; 9 bases align to TRBD1. The length of the CDR3 is 14 residues. Germline V lookup: CDR1 SGHTA, CDR2 FQGTGA. The V gene end was trimmed by 2 bases and the J gene end by 8 bases; junction bases not matched to a gene: 6. The CDR3 nucleotides read TGTGCCAGCAGCTTAGGGCACAGGGGGCTCGGCTACACCTTC. Translated: CASSLGHRGLGYTF.

The rearrangement joins TRBV27 to TRBJ2-3, with D possibly TRBD2 on 5 matching bases. In germline, CDR1 is MNHEY, CDR2 SMNVEV (reference sequence). Trimming left V 5 bases short and J 2 bases short, with 32 bases between. CDR3 length equals 21 residues. The chain's CDR3 is CASSPLRIALYQNPYTDTQYF. For the CDR3, the DNA is TGTGCCAGCAGTCCCCTTAGGATAGCGCTTTACCAAAATCCTTACACAGATACGCAGTATTTT.